The 17 T cell receptor beta chains below come from one sample, sequenced in a study of blood T cell repertoires in COVID-19. Using immunoSEQ multiplex PCR, the repertoire was profiled, and TCRdb retains in-frame clones only, with some absent. The profile shows about 83,000 clones, 87% of them singletons. Sequenced: peripheral blood. The source of these receptors is a woman in her forties or fifties with active or convalescent COVID-19.

The chain is built from TRBV5-4 and TRBJ1-1, with 11 nucleotides matching TRBD1. There are 16 residues in the CDR3. Germline V gives CDR1 SGHNT, CDR2 YYREEE (reference sequence). The V segment lost 5 bases and the J segment 0 bases; nucleotides outside the gene matches: 6. The CDR3 is CASRTGTGGMNTEAFF. CDR3 coding DNA: TGTGCCAGCAGGACCGGGACAGGGGGGATGAACACTGAAGCTTTCTTT.

The V gene is TRBV19, the J gene TRBJ1-1, with D unclear. The CDR3 is made up of 14 amino acids. The germline V and J ends were trimmed by 5 bases and 1 base, with 11 bases remaining between them. Germline V gene lookup returns CDR1 LNHDA and CDR2 SQIVND (reference sequence). The CDR3 DNA sequence: TGTGCCAGTAGTCCCTGGGAGGGGAACACTGAAGCTTTCTTT. It is translated as CASSPWEGNTEAFF.

This clone was seen at least ten times. The chain employs TRBV5-1 and TRBJ2-1, with 8 bases that match TRBD1. J was trimmed by 4 bases and V by 0 bases; bases with no gene match: 9. Germline V gives CDR1 SGHRS, CDR2 YFSETQ. CDR3 length: 17 residues. The CDR3 DNA sequence: TGCGCCAGCAGCTTGGGCAGTGGCTGGACAGGGTACAATGAGCAGTTCTTC. Translating it yields CASSLGSGWTGYNEQFF.

This chain connects TRBV29-1 to TRBJ2-1, with D possibly being TRBD1 (5 bases). This CDR3 region has 14 residues. Germline CDR1 reads SQVTM; CDR2 reads ANQGSEA. The V end was cut by 4 bases, the J end by 5 bases, with 15 bases between. The CDR3 region has the DNA TGCAGCGTTGTGGGCAGGGAACTAAACAATGAGCAGTTCTTC. Translated, it gives CSVVGRELNNEQFF.

This CDR3 is CATSRNRNQPQHF. The CDR3 nucleotides read TGTGCCACCAGCAGGAACAGGAATCAGCCCCAGCATTTT. The chain links TRBV15 to TRBJ1-5, with D maybe TRBD1 (5 bases). Germline V gene sequence: CDR1 LNHNV, CDR2 YYDKDF (reference sequence). The length of the CDR3 is 13 residues. V was cut by 3 bases and J by 4 bases, with 7 bases left in between.

CDR3 region: CASSSPSGRLAKNIQYF. As DNA, the CDR3 is TGTGCCAGCAGCTCACCGTCCGGGAGGCTAGCCAAAAACATTCAGTACTTC. The genes are TRBV7-2 and TRBJ2-4; 7 bases are shared with TRBD2. Trimming at V came to 4 bases and at J to 0 bases, leaving 9 bases not matched to a gene. CDR1 and CDR2 (germline): SGHTA, FQGNSA. This CDR3 has 17 amino acids.

V gene TRBV5-5 combines with J gene TRBJ1-2; 7 nucleotides match TRBD1. Germline CDR1 SGHKS, CDR2 YYEKEE (reference sequence). Germline trimming cut 3 bases from V and 4 bases from J; bases unmatched to any gene: 6. There are 14 residues in the CDR3. CDR3 protein: CASSSQGRTYGYTF. Here the CDR3 DNA reads TGTGCCAGCAGCTCACAGGGGAGAACCTATGGCTACACCTTC.

The rearrangement joins TRBV18 to TRBJ1-1, with 9 bases that match TRBD1. The CDR3 has 16 amino acids. Germline CDR1 is KGHSH and CDR2 is LQKENI. V lost 1 base, J lost 4 bases, and 7 bases stayed unmatched. This CDR3 reads CASSPLDRGGFTEAFF. The CDR3 DNA reads as TGTGCCAGCTCACCACTCGACAGGGGGGGTTTCACTGAAGCTTTCTTT. The whole variable domain, filled in from reference TRBV18 and TRBJ1-1, reads NAGVMQNPRHLVRRRGQEARLRCSPMKGHSHVYWYRQLPEEGLKFMVYLQKENIIDESGMPKERFSAEFPKEGPSILRIQQVVRGDSAAYFCASSPLDRGGFTEAFFGQGTRLTVV.

The V call is TRBV5-4, the J call TRBJ2-7; 7 positions agree with TRBD2. This CDR3 has 15 amino acids. The germline V gene encodes CDR1 SGHNT and CDR2 YYREEE (reference sequence). Unmatched junction bases numbered 9, after V lost 3 bases and J lost 3 bases. In nucleotides, the CDR3 is TGTGCCAGCAGCTCCGGGGGGACCGCGCACTACGAGCAGTACTTC. It encodes CASSSGGTAHYEQYF.

This clone is a singleton in its sample. The chain joins TRBV5-6 to TRBJ2-2, with 7 bases aligning to TRBD1. The CDR3 loop spans 14 amino acids. J gave up 1 base and V 4 bases, and 1 base lay outside the gene matches. CDR1 and CDR2 (germline): SGHDT, YYEEEE. Here the CDR3 reads CASSQGVNTGELFF. The CDR3 bases are TGTGCCAGCAGCCAGGGGGTGAACACCGGGGAGCTGTTTTTT.

V gene TRBV5-1 combines with J gene TRBJ2-1, with D perhaps TRBD1 (6 bases). Per the germline V gene, CDR1 is SGHRS and CDR2 is YFSETQ. CDR3 length equals 13 residues. Between the trimmed V and J ends, which lost 0 bases and 10 bases, there was a span of 11 bases. In DNA form, the CDR3 reads TGCGCCAGCAGCTTGGACAGGGCGAGAGAGCAGTTCTTC. This codes for CASSLDRAREQFF.

This clone was seen only once. The chain employs TRBV29-1 and TRBJ2-7, with D perhaps matching TRBD2 (6 bases). Per germline, CDR1 SQVTM and CDR2 ANQGSEA. This CDR3 region has 13 residues. The V end lost 4 bases, the J end lost 4 bases, and 14 bases lay between the germline ends. CDR3 residues: CSVGSDYSYEQYF. DNA of the CDR3: TGCAGCGTTGGGTCGGACTACAGTTACGAGCAGTACTTC.

The chain joins TRBV21-1 to TRBJ1-1; no check of the table's D call, TRBD1, against the DNA was made. TRBV21-1 is a documented pseudogene. The CDR3 sequence is 15 residues long. The CDR3: CASSTLGQGPLKAFF. The CDR3 DNA follows: TGTGCCAGCAGCACCTTAGGACAGGGTCCTCTGAAAGCTTTCTTT.

V usage is TRBV3-1 (or the pseudogene TRBV3-2) and J usage is TRBJ2-1, with D uncertain. The germline V gene encodes CDR1 LGHDT and CDR2 YNNKEL (reference sequence). V lost 1 base to trimming and J lost 1 base, with 8 bases between them. The CDR3 loop spans 15 amino acids. CDR3 amino acids: CASSQGPPSYNEQFF. The CDR3, as DNA: TGTGCCAGCAGCCAAGGGCCGCCATCCTACAATGAGCAGTTCTTC.

The chain combines TRBV7-2 with TRBJ2-3; 7 bases are a match to TRBD1. V dropped 3 bases and J dropped 1; count of bases not matched to a gene: 1. The germline V gene encodes CDR1 SGHTA and CDR2 FQGNSA. This CDR3 contains 14 residues. The CDR3 DNA reads as TGTGCCAGCAGCTTCGACAGGGGCACAGATACGCAGTATTTT. It yields the protein CASSFDRGTDTQYF.

This rearrangement joins TRBV6-5 to TRBJ2-3; 8 nucleotides match TRBD1. The CDR3 runs 15 residues. Germline CDR1 reads MNHEY; CDR2 reads SVGAGI. The ends lost 5 bases at V and 2 bases at J; junction bases unmatched: 6. CDR3 bases: TGTGCCAGCAGTAGACGACAGGGGTTCACAGATACGCAGTATTTT. Protein sequence: CASSRRQGFTDTQYF.

This clone showed up just once. The chain couples TRBV19 to TRBJ1-1; D ambiguous. V was clipped by 1 base and J by 2 bases, with 8 bases between them. The CDR3 has 14 amino acids. The germline V gene encodes CDR1 LNHDA and CDR2 SQIVND (reference sequence). In DNA, the CDR3 is TGTGCCAGTAGTATAGGTCAGTCCAACACTGAAGCTTTCTTT. Translation: CASSIGQSNTEAFF.